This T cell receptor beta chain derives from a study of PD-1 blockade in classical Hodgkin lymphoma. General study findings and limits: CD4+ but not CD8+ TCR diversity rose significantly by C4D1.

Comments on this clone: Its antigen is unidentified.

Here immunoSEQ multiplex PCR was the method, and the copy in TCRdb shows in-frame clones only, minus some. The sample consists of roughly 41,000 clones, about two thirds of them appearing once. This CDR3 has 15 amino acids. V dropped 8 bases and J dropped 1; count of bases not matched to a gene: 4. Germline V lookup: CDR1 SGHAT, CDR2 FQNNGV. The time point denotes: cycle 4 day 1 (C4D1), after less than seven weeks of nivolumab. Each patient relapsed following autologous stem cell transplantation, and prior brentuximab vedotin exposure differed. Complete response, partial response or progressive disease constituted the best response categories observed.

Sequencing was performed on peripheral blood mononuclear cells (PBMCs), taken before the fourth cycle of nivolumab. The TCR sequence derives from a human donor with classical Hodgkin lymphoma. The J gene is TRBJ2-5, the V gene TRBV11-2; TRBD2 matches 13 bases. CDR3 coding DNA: TGTGCCAGCGGGGGACTAGCGGGACTCCAAGAGACCCAGTACTTC. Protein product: CASGGLAGLQETQYF.